This section outlines one TCR beta chain sequence together with its context. Its cognate antigen is unknown. The time point is: after dendritic cell vaccination, including at tumor progression/relapse. This entry belongs to a study of glioma-infiltrating T cells after dendritic cell vaccination. Across the study: Between about 2003 and 2012, patients got autologous tumor lysate-pulsed dendritic cell vaccines. Three intradermal dendritic cell vaccine injections were given every two weeks. Notes on the study in general: Estimated pretreatment TIL content predicted outcome after dendritic cell vaccination.

Germline V gene lookup returns CDR1 SGHNT and CDR2 YYREEE (reference sequence). Trimming shortened V by 4 bases and J by 5 bases, and 15 bases separated the two germline ends. This CDR3 has 14 residues. Amplification used 60 V beta primers and 13 J beta primers. TCRdb keeps only in-frame clones here, not all; method: immunoSEQ multiplex PCR. The sample includes 65,000 or so clones, around nine tenths of them seen just once. The TCR originated in a human donor with glioblastoma. The V call is TRBV5-4, the J call TRBJ1-2; D remains ambiguous. The source material was blood, sampled after dendritic cell vaccination. The CDR3 DNA is TGTGCCAGCAGCCCGGAGGTTTTCGGTTATGGCTACACCTTC. Protein: CASSPEVFGYGYTF.